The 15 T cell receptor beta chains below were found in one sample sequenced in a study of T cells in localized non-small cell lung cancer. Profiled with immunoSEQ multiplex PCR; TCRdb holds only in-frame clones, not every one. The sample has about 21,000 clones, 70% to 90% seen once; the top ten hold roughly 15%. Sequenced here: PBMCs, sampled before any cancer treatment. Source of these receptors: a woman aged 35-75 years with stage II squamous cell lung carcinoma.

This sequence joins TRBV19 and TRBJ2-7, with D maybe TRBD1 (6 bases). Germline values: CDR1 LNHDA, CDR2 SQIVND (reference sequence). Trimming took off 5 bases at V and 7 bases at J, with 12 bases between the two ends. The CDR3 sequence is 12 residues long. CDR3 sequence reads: CASSFTGTEQYF. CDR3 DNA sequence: TGTGCCAGTAGTTTTACAGGGACGGAGCAGTACTTC.

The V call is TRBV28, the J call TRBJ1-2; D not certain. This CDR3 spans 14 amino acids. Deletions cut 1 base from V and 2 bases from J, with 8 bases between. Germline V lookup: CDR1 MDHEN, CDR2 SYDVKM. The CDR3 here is CASSLSFGNYGYTF. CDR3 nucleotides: TGTGCCAGCAGTTTATCTTTTGGAAACTATGGCTACACCTTC.

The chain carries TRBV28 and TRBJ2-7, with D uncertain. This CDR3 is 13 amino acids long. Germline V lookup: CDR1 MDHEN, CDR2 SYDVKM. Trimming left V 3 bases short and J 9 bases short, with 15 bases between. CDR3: CASSLAKEVRQYF. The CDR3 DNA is TGTGCCAGCAGTTTGGCAAAAGAGGTTCGGCAGTACTTC.

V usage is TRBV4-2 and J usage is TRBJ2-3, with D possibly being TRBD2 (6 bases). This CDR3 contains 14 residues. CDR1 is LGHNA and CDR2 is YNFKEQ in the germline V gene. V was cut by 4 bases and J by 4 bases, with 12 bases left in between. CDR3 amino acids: CASSLLAGADTQYF. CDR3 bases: TGTGCCAGCAGCCTACTAGCTGGTGCAGATACGCAGTATTTT.

The CDR3: CASSIFGVMGQPQHF. The CDR3 region has the DNA TGTGCCAGCAGCATTTTTGGGGTTATGGGTCAGCCCCAGCATTTT. This chain uses TRBV5-6 with TRBJ1-5; D not certain. V was cut by 4 bases and J by 6 bases, with 17 bases left in between. The CDR3 is 15 residues long. Germline CDR1 is SGHDT and CDR2 is YYEEEE.

CDR3 protein: CASSQDGSLMGTGELFF. The DNA for the CDR3 is TGCGCCAGCAGCCAAGATGGTAGCTTAATGGGGACCGGGGAGCTGTTTTTT. The chain combines TRBV4-3 with TRBJ2-2; D is ambiguous. CDR1 is LGHNA, CDR2 YSLEER, per germline. CDR3 length equals 17 residues. V shed 0 bases and J shed 5 bases, with 16 bases lying between them.

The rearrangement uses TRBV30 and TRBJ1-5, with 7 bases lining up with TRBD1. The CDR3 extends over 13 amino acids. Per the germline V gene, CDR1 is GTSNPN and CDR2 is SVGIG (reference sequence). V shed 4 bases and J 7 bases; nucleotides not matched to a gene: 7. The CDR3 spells CAWKRYRGQPQHF. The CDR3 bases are TGTGCCTGGAAGAGGTACAGGGGCCAGCCCCAGCATTTT.

The CDR3 bases are TGTGCCAGCAGCCCACAGGGCCCCGGGGAGCAGTTCTTC. Its translation: CASSPQGPGEQFF. The chain recombines TRBV7-9 with TRBJ2-1; weak D call: TRBD1 (6 bases). This CDR3 is built from 13 residues. With 5 bases removed from V and 10 bases from J, the gap between germline ends came to 15 bases. Looked up from germline, CDR1 is SEHNR and CDR2 is FQNEAQ (reference sequence).

The CDR3 sequence: CASSVEGGGETQYF. CDR3 coding DNA: TGTGCCAGCAGCGTAGAGGGGGGAGGAGAGACCCAGTACTTC. The chain has TRBV9 and TRBJ2-5, with D perhaps given as TRBD1 or TRBD2 (6 bases each). V gave up 0 bases and J gave up 4 bases, with 10 bases separating them. The germline V gene has CDR1 SGDLS and CDR2 YYNGEE. CDR3 length equals 14 residues.

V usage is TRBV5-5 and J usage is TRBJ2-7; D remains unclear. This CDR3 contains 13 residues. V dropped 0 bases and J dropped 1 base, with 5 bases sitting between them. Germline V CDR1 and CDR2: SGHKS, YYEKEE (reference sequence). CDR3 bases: TGTGCCAGCAGCTTGGCAGGTTCCTACGAGCAGTACTTC. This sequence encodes CASSLAGSYEQYF.

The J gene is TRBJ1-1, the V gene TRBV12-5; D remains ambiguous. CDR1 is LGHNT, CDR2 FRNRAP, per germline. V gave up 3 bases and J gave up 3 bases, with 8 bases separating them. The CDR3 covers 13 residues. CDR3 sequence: CASGFPGDTEAFF. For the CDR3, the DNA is TGTGCTAGTGGTTTTCCGGGAGACACTGAAGCTTTCTTT.

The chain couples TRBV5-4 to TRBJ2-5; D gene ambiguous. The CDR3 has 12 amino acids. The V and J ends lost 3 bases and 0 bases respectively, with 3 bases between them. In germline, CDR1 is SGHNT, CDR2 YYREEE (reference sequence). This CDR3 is CASSWDQETQYF. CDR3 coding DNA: TGTGCCAGCAGCTGGGACCAAGAGACCCAGTACTTC.

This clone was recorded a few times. The DNA for the CDR3 is TGTGCCAGCAGTTCCCTTGGGCGGGAACGCTACGAGCAGTACTTC. This gives the protein CASSSLGRERYEQYF. The V call is TRBV28, the J call TRBJ2-7, with TRBD2 as a possible D gene (6 bases). Trimming took 4 bases from V and 3 from J, leaving 16 bases between them. CDR3 length: 15 amino acids. The V gene's germline CDR1 is MDHEN and CDR2 SYDVKM.

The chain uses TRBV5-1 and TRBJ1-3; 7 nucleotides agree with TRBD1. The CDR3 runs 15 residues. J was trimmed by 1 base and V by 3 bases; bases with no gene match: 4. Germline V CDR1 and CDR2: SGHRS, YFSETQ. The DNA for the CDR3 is TGCGCCAGCAGCTGGGGACAGTCTTCTGGAAACACCATATATTTT. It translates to CASSWGQSSGNTIYF.

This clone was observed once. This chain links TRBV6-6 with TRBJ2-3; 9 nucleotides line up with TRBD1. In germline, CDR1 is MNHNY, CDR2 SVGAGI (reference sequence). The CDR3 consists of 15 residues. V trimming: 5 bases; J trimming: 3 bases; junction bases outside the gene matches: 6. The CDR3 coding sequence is TGTGCCAGCAGTAGGGGACAGGGAGTTACAGATACGCAGTATTTT. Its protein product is CASSRGQGVTDTQYF.